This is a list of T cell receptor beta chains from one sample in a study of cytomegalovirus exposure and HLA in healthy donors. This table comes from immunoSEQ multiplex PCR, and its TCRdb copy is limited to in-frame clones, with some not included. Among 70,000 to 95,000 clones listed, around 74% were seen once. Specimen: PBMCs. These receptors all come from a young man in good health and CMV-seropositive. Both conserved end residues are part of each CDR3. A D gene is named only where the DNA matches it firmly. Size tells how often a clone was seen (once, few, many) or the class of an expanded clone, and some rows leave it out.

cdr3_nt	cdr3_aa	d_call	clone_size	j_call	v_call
TGTGCCATCAGTCCGGTAGGGGGCTCTTTTCAGCCCCAGCATTTT	CAISPVGGSFQPQHF	TRBD1	once	TRBJ1-5	TRBV10-3
TGTGCCAGCAGCCAAGGTAGAGGTTCTGGAAACACCATATATTTT	CASSQGRGSGNTIYF	NA	NA	TRBJ1-3	TRBV4-2
TGTGCCAGCAGCTTAAGGTTCAGGGCACAAGCTTTCTTT	CASSLRFRAQAFF	NA	NA	TRBJ1-1	TRBV7-2
TGTGCCAGCAGTTACCCTGGGACAGACGGCTACACCTTC	CASSYPGTDGYTF	TRBD1	NA	TRBJ1-2	TRBV6-5
TGTGCCAGCAGCTCCACGGGCGGGTACACTGAAGCTTTCTTT	CASSSTGGYTEAFF	NA	few	TRBJ1-1	TRBV11-2
TGTGCCAGCAGCAAAAATAGCGGGGGAAACAATGAGCAGTTCTTC	CASSKNSGGNNEQFF	TRBD2	few	TRBJ2-1	TRBV7-9
TGTGCCAGCAGCTTGACAGGGGGCACTGAAGCTTTCTTT	CASSLTGGTEAFF	TRBD1	few	TRBJ1-1	TRBV7-2
TGTGCCAGCAGCGGCGGGGGGACGAACACCGGGGAGCTGTTTTTT	CASSGGGTNTGELFF	TRBD2	once	TRBJ2-2	TRBV9
TGTGCCAGCAAGCACTACCTCCAAGAGACCCAGTACTTC	CASKHYLQETQYF	NA	NA	TRBJ2-5	TRBV7-2
TGTGCCAGCAGCTACCGTTCGGGACTAGCGGGGGGAAGTGCCGAGCAGTACTTC	CASSYRSGLAGGSAEQYF	TRBD2	NA	TRBJ2-7	TRBV7-2
TGTGCCAGCAGCTTAGCAACAGGGGAGGTGGGAGAGACCCAGTACTTC	CASSLATGEVGETQYF	NA	NA	TRBJ2-5	TRBV7-9
TGTGCCAGCAGGTTTCGACTAGCGGGAGGGGAGACCCAGTACTTC	CASRFRLAGGETQYF	TRBD2	NA	TRBJ2-5	TRBV2
TGTGCCAGCAGTTTATCACAGAGCTATGGCTACACCTTC	CASSLSQSYGYTF	NA	NA	TRBJ1-2	TRBV28
TGTGCCACCAGCGCACAGGGAGCTAGGGAGCCCCAGCATTTT	CATSAQGAREPQHF	NA	few	TRBJ1-5	TRBV15
TGTGCCAGCAGTGATCCGGGACAGAGACTATATAGCAATCAGCCCCAGCATTTT	CASSDPGQRLYSNQPQHF	NA	NA	TRBJ1-5	TRBV21-1
TGTGCCAGCAGTTCCGTGGGACAGGGTTCCTACAATGAGCAGTTCTTC	CASSSVGQGSYNEQFF	TRBD1	NA	TRBJ2-1	TRBV28
TGTGCCAGCAGCTTAGCCCCTGGGACTTACGACTCCTACGAGCAGTACTTC	CASSLAPGTYDSYEQYF	NA	NA	TRBJ2-7	TRBV7-9
TGTGCCACCCTATTAAACTCGGACAGGAAGAACACTGAAGCTTTCTTT	CATLLNSDRKNTEAFF	TRBD1	NA	TRBJ1-1	TRBV6-7
TGTGCCAGCCCATTACAGGAGGGGTATTGTCAGCCCCAGCATTTT	CASPLQEGYCQPQHF	NA	NA	TRBJ1-5	TRBV14